The clone carrying this T cell receptor beta chain was recorded many times. Its antigen is as yet unknown. The data originate from a study of identical twins. This CDR3 is built from 16 residues. V was clipped by 2 bases and J by 2 bases; unmatched bases: 7. From germline, CDR1 is MDHEN and CDR2 SYDVKM. With template switching, a universal primer site was added, and the cDNA carried unique molecular identifiers. TCRdb recomputed calls from the 5' RACE reads with MiXCR, one row per CDR3 protein. This sample yields around 960,000 distinct CDR3 sequences, of which over 9% are seen a single time; around 1.5% belongs to the top ten. Study-wide results and limits: Surplus twin overlap in beta out-of-frame sequences was less pronounced.

The sample also formed part of further work on yellow fever vaccine responses in identical twins. Turning to that study: Twins showed a vaccine T cell response that reportedly seemed partly convergent, partly personalized.

The sequenced sample consisted of PBMCs. This clonotype originated in a woman aged 18-29 years in good health. V usage is TRBV28 and J usage is TRBJ2-7; the match to TRBD1 covers 9 bases. CDR3 residues: CASSLRKGQGTYEQYF. The DNA for the CDR3 is TGTGCCAGCAGTTTACGGAAGGGACAGGGAACCTACGAGCAGTACTTC.